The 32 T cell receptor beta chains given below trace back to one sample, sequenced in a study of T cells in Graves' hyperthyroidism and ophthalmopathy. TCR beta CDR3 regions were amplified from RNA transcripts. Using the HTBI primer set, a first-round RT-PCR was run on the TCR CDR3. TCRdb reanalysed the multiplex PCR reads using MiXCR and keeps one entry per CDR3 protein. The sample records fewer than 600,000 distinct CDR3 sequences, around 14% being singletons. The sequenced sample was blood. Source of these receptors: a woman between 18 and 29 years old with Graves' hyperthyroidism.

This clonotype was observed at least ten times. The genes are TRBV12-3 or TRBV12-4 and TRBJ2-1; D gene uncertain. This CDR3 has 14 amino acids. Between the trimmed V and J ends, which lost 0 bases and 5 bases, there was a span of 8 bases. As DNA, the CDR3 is TGTGCCAGCAGTTTAGCAGGTAGAAACAATGAGCAGTTCTTC. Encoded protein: CASSLAGRNNEQFF.

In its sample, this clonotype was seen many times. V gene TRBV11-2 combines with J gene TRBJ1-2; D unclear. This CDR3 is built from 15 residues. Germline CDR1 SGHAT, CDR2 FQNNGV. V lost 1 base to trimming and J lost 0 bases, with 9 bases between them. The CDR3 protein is CASSLGPSANYGYTF. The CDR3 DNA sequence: TGTGCCAGCAGCTTAGGTCCCTCAGCTAACTATGGCTACACCTTC.

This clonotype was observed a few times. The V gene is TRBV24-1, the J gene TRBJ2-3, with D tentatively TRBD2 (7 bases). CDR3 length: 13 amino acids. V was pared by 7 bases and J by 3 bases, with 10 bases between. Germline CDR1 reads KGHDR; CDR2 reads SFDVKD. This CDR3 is CATRGGGTDTQYF. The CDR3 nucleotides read TGTGCCACCAGGGGAGGGGGGACAGATACGCAGTATTTT.

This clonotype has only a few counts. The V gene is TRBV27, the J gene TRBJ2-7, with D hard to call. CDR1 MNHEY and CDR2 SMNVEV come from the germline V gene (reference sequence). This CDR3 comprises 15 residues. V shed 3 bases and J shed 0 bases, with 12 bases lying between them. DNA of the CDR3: TGTGCCAGCAGTTTTTCTCACCCGAGCTCCTACGAGCAGTACTTC. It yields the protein CASSFSHPSSYEQYF.

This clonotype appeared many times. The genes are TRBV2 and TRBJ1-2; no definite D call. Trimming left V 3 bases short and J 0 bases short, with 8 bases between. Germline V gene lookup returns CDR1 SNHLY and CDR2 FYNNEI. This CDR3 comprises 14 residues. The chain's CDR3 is CASSELATNYGYTF. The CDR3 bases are TGTGCCAGCAGTGAGTTGGCTACTAACTATGGCTACACCTTC.

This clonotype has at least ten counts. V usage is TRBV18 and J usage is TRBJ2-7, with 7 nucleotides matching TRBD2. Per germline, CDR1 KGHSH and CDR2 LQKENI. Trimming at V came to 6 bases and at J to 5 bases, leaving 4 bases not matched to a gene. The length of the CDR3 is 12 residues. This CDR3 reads CASSPGGNEQYF. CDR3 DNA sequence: TGTGCCAGCTCCCCCGGGGGGAACGAGCAGTACTTC.

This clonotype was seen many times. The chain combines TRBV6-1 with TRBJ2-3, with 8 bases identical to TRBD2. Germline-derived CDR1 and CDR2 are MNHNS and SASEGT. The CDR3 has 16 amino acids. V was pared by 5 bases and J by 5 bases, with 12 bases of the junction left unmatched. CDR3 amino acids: CASSTPSGSPGDTQYF. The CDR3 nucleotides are TGTGCCAGCAGTACCCCTAGCGGGTCTCCGGGAGATACGCAGTATTTT.

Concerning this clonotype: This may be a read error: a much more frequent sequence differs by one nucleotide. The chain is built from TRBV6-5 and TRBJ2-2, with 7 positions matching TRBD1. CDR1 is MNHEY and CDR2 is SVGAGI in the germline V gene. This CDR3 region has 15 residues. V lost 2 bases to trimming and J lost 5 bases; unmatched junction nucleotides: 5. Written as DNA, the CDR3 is TGTGCCAGCAGTTACGGGGCAGGGGGAACCGGGGAGCTGTTTTTT. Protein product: CASSYGAGGTGELFF.

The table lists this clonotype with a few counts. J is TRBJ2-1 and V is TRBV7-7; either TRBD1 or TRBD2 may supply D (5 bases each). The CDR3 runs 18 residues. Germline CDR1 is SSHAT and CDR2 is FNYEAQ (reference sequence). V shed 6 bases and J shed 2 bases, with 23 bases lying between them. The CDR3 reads CASSLSPTDPGPYNEQFF. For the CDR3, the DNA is TGTGCCAGCAGTCTAAGCCCCACCGACCCGGGACCCTACAATGAGCAGTTCTTC.

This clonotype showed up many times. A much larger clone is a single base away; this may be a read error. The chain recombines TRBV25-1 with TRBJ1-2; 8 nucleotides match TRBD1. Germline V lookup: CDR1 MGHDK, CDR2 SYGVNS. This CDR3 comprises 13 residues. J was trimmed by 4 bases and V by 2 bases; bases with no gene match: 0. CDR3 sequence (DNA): TGTGCCAGCAGTGAACAGGGGGCCTATGGCTACACCTTC. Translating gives CASSEQGAYGYTF.

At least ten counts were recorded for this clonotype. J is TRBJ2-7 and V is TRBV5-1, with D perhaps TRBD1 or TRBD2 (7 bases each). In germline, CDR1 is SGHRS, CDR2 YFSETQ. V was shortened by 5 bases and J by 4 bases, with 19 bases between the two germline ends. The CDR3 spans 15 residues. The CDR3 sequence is CASSPWGGGSYEQYF. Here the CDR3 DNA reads TGCGCCAGCAGTCCTTGGGGAGGGGGCAGTTACGAGCAGTACTTC.

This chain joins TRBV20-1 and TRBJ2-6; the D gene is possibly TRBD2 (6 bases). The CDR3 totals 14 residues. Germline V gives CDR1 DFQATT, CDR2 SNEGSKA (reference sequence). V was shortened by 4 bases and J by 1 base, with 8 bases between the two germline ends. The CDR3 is CSAIRESGANVLTF. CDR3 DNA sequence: TGCAGTGCTATCCGGGAGTCTGGGGCCAACGTCCTGACTTTC.

CDR3 residues: CASSLWSDRGTEQFF. CDR3 DNA: TGTGCCAGCAGCTTATGGAGTGACAGAGGCACTGAGCAGTTCTTC. This rearrangement joins TRBV7-9 to TRBJ2-1, with a possible D match to TRBD1 (5 bases). The CDR3 runs to 15 residues. Trimming cost V 2 bases and J 9 bases, with 17 bases left between them. Germline V CDR1 and CDR2: SEHNR, FQNEAQ (reference sequence).

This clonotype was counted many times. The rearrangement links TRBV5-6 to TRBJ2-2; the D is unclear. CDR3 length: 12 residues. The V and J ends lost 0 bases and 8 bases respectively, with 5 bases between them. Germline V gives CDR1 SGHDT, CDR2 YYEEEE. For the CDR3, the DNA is TGTGCCAGCAGCTTGGACCGGGGGGAGCTGTTTTTT. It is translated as CASSLDRGELFF.

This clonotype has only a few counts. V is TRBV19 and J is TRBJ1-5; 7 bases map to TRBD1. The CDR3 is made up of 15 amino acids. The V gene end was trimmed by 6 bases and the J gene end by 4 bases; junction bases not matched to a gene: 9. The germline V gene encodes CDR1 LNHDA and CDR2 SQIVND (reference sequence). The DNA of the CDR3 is TGTGCCAGTAGGCCACAGGGGACTACTAATCAGCCCCAGCATTTT. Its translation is CASRPQGTTNQPQHF.

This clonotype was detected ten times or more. The CDR3 DNA reads as TGTGCCAGCAGTTTACGGGGAATCTTCACAGATACGCAGTATTTT. It specifies CASSLRGIFTDTQYF. The rearrangement uses TRBV27 and TRBJ2-3, with D maybe TRBD2 (5 bases). Germline CDR1 MNHEY, CDR2 SMNVEV (reference sequence). The CDR3 runs to 15 residues. Between the trimmed V and J ends, which lost 2 bases and 2 bases, there was a span of 11 bases.

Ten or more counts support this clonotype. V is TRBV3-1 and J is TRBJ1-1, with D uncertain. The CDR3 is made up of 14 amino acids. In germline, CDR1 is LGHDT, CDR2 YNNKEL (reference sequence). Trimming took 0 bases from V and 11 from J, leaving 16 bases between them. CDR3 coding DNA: TGTGCCAGCAGCCAAGAATCGGCCACAAGGGCGGCTTTCTTT. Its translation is CASSQESATRAAFF.

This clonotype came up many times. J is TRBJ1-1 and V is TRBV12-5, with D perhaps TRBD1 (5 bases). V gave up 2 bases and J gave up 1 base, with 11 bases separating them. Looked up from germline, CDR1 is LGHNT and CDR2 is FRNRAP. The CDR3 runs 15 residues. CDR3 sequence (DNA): TGTGCTAGTGGTTTGTTTTCAGGGAAGAACACTGAAGCTTTCTTT. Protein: CASGLFSGKNTEAFF.

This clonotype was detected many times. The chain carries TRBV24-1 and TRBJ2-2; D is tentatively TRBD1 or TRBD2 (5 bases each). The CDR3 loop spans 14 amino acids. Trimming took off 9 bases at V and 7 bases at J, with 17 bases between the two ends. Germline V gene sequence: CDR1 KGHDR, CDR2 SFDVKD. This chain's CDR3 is CATHPGTKGGELFF. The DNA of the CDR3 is TGTGCCACCCATCCCGGGACGAAGGGCGGGGAGCTGTTTTTT.

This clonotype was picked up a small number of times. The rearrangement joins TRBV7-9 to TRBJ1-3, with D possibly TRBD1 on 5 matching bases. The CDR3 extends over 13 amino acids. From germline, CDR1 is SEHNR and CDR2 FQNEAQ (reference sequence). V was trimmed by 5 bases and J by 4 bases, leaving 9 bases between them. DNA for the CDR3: TGTGCCAGCAGCCCGGACACGGGAAACACCATATATTTT. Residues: CASSPDTGNTIYF.

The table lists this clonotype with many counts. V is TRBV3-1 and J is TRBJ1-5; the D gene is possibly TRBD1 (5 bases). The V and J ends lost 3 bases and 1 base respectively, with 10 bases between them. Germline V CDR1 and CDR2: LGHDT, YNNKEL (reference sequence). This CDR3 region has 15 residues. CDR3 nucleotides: TGTGCCAGCAGCCAGCAGGGCCGGAGCAATCAGCCCCAGCATTTT. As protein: CASSQQGRSNQPQHF.

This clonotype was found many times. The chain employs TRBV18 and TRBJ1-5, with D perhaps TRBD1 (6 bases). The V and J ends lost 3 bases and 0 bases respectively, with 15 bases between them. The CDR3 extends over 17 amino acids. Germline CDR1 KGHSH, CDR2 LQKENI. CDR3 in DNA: TGTGCCAGCTCACCCCAACCGACAGGTAATAGCAATCAGCCCCAGCATTTT. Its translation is CASSPQPTGNSNQPQHF. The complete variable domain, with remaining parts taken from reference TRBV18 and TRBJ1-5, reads NAGVMQNPRHLVRRRGQEARLRCSPMKGHSHVYWYRQLPEEGLKFMVYLQKENIIDESGMPKERFSAEFPKEGPSILRIQQVVRGDSAAYFCASSPQPTGNSNQPQHFGDGTRLSIL.

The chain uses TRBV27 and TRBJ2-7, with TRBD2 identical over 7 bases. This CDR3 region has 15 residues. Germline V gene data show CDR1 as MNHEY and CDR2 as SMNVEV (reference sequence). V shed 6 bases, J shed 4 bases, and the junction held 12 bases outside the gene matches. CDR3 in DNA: TGTGCCAGCAGCCGAATTGGCGGGAGCACGTACGAGCAGTACGTC. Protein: CASSRIGGSTYEQYV.

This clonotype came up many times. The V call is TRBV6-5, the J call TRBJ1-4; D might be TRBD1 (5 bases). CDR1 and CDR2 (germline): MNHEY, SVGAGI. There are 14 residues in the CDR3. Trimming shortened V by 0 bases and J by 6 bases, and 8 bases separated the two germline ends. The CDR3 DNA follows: TGTGCCAGCAGTTACTCTCAGGGTGATGAAAAACTGTTTTTT. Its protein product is CASSYSQGDEKLFF.

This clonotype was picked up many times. The CDR3 loop is CASSRDRGLAGGAQETQYF. In nucleotides, the CDR3 is TGTGCCAGTAGTAGAGACAGGGGACTAGCGGGAGGAGCCCAAGAGACCCAGTACTTC. The gene calls are TRBV19 and TRBJ2-5; 15 bases agree with TRBD2. Germline trimming cut 4 bases from V and 1 base from J; bases unmatched to any gene: 10. This CDR3 has 19 residues. The germline gives CDR1 LNHDA, CDR2 SQIVND (reference sequence).

The CDR3 DNA reads TGTGCCAGCAGCGTGGACATCCCTGGCACTGAAGCTTTCTTT. Its protein product is CASSVDIPGTEAFF. The chain has TRBV9 and TRBJ1-1; possibly TRBD1 for D (5 bases). Germline loops: CDR1 SGDLS, CDR2 YYNGEE. Trimming pared 2 bases from V and 4 bases from J, leaving 12 bases between. The CDR3 spans 14 residues.

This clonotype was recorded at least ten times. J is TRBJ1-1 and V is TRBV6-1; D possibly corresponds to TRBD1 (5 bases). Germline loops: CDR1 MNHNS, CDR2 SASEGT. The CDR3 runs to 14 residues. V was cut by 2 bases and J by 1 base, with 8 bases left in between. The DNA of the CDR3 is TGTGCCAGCAGTGAACGACAGCCGAACACTGAAGCTTTCTTT. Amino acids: CASSERQPNTEAFF.

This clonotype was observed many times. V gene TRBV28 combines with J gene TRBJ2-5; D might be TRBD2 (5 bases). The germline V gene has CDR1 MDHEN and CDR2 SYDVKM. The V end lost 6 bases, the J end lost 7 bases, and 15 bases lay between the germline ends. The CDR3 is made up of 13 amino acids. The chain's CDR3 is CASSPRLGGTQYF. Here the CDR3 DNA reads TGTGCCAGCAGCCCCCGGCTTGGAGGGACCCAGTACTTC. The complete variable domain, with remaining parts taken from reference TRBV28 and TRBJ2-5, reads DVKVTQSSRYLVKRTGEKVFLECVQDMDHENMFWYRQDPGLGLRLIYFSYDVKMKEKGDIPEGYSVSREKKERFSLILESASTNQTSMYLCASSPRLGGTQYFGPGTRLLVL.

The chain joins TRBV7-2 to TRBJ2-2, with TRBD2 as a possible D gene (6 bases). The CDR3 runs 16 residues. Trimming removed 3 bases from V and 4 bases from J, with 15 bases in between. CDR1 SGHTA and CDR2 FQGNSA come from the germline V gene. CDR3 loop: CASSFRRGVGTGELFF. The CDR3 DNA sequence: TGTGCCAGCAGCTTCAGGCGGGGCGTGGGCACCGGGGAGCTGTTTTTT.

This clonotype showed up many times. The CDR3 DNA reads TGTGCCAGTAGTTCTCCCGGGACATACCAAGAGACCCAGTACTTC. This gives the protein CASSSPGTYQETQYF. The chain links TRBV19 to TRBJ2-5, with D perhaps TRBD1 (6 bases). The CDR3 consists of 15 residues. Between the trimmed V and J ends, which lost 5 bases and 0 bases, there was a span of 13 bases. CDR1 is LNHDA and CDR2 is SQIVND in the germline V gene (reference sequence).

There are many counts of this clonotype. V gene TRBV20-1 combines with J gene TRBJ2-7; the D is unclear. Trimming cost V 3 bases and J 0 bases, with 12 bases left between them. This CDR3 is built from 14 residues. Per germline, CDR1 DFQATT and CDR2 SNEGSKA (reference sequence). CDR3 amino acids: CSASPPSLSYEQYF. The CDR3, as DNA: TGCAGTGCTAGCCCCCCGTCCCTCTCCTACGAGCAGTACTTC.

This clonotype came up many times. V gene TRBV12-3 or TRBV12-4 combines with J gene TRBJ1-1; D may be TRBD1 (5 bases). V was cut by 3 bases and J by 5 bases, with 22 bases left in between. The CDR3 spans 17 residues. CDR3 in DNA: TGTGCCAGCAGTTTTCGCCGGACAAAAATTTTCTTGACTGAAGCTTTCTTT. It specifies CASSFRRTKIFLTEAFF.